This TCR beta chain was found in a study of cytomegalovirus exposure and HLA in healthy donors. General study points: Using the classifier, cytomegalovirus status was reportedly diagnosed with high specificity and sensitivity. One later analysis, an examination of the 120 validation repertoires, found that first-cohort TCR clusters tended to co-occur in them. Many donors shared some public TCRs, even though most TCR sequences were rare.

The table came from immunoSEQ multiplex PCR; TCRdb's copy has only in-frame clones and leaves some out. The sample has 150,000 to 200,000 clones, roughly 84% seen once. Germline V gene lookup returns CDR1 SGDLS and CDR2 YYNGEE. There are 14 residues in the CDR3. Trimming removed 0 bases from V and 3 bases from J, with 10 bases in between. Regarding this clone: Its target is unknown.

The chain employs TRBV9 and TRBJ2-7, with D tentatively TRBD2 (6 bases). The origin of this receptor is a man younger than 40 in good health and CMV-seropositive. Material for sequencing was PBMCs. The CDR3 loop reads CASSVAGSGYEQYF. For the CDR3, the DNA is TGTGCCAGCAGCGTAGCGGGTAGCGGCTACGAGCAGTACTTC.